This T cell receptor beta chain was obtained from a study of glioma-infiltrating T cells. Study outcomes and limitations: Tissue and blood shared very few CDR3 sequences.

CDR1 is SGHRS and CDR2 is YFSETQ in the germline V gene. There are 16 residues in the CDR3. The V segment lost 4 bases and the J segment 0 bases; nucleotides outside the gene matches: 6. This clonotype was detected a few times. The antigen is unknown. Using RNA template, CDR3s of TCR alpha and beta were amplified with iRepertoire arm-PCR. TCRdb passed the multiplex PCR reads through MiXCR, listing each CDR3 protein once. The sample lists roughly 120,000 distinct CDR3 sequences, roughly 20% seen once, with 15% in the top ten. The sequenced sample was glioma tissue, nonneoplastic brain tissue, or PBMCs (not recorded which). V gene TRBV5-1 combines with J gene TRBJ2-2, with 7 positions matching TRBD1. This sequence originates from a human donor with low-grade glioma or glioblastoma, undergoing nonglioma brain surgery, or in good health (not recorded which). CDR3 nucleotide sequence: TGCGCCAGCAGCCCGGATGGGACAGCGAACACCGGGGAGCTGTTTTTT. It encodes CASSPDGTANTGELFF.